A single T cell receptor (beta chain) is shown here with its context. Its target is not known. These data come from a study of shared clonotypes between healthy human individuals. Regarding the study as a whole: Clonotypes which were not shared had lower generation probabilities than clonotypes that all four donors shared.

This CDR3 spans 11 amino acids. V lost 0 bases and J lost 11, with 7 bases in between. CDR1 is LNHNV, CDR2 YYDKDF, per germline (reference sequence). Profiled with immunoSEQ multiplex PCR; TCRdb holds only in-frame clones, not every one. This repertoire shows over a million clones, around 74% found once; its top ten account for 1.4%. The chain recombines TRBV15 with TRBJ1-1, with D hard to call. The sequenced sample was memory CD4+ T cells sorted from blood. Subset noted: CD45RA-negative fraction. This sequence originates from a man aged 18 to 30 in good health. CDR3 sequence: CATSREGSAFF. CDR3 in DNA: TGTGCCACCAGCAGAGAAGGGAGTGCTTTCTTT. Combining the CDR3 with reference TRBV15 and TRBJ1-1 gives the whole variable domain DAMVIQNPRYQVTQFGKPVTLSCSQTLNHNVMYWYQQKSSQAPKLLFHYYDKDFNNEADTPDNFQSRRPNTSFCFLDIRSPGLGDTAMYLCATSREGSAFFGQGTRLTVV.